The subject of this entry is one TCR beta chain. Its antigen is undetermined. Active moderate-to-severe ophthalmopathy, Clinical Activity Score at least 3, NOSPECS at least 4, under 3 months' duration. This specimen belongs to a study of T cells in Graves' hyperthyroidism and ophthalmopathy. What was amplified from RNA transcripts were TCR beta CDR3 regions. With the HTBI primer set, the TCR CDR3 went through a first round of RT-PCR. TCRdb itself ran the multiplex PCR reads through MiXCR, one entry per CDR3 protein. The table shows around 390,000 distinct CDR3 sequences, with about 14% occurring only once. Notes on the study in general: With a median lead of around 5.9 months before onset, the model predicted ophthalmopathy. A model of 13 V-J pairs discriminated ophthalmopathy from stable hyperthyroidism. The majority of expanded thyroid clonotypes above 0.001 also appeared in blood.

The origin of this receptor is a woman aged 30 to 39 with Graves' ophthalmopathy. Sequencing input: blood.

The CDR3 DNA is TGTGCCAGCAGCCTCGATTCCCGGGACACCATATATTTT. Translation: CASSLDSRDTIYF. The rearrangement uses TRBV7-3 and TRBJ1-3, with D unclear. Germline V CDR1 and CDR2: SGHTA, FQGTGA. This CDR3 contains 13 residues. With 5 bases removed from V and 8 bases from J, the gap between germline ends came to 13 bases.